The source of this T cell receptor (beta chain) is a study of shared clonotypes between healthy human individuals. As for the study in general: Three plates each covered CD4 naive and memory; CD8 naive two, CD8 memory one.

CD8 cells regarded as naive lacked CD45RO, were positively chosen for CCR7, and omitted terminally differentiated effector memory CD45RA+ cells. Here immunoSEQ multiplex PCR was the method, and the copy in TCRdb shows in-frame clones only, minus some. The data hold under 1 million clones, with about 96% observed a single time. Germline loops: CDR1 MNHEY, CDR2 SMNVEV (reference sequence). This CDR3 contains 13 residues. V was cut by 4 bases and J by 7 bases, with 12 bases left in between. The clonotype originates from a man younger than 45 in good health. Input material: naive CD8+ T cells sorted from blood. This chain connects TRBV27 to TRBJ2-3, with a possible D match to TRBD1 (6 bases). In nucleotides, the CDR3 is TGTGCCAGCAGTTCTCGACAGGTTCATACGCAGTATTTT. This sequence encodes CASSSRQVHTQYF.